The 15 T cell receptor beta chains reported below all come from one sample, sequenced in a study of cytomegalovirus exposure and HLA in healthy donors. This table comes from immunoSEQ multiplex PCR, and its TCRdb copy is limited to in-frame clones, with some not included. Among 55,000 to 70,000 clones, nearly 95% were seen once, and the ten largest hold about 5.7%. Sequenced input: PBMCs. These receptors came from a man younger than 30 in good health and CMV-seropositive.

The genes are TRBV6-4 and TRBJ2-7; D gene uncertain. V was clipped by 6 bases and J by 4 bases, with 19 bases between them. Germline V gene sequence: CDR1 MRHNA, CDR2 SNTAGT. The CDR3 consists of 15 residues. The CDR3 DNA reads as TGTGCCAGCAGGCCCCTTGTGGTCCCCTATTACGAGCAGTACTTC. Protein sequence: CASRPLVVPYYEQYF.

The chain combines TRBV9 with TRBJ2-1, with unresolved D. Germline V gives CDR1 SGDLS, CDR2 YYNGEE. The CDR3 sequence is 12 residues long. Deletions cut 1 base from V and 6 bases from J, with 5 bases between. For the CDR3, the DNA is TGTGCCAGCAGCGTACGGTCCAATGAGCAGTTCTTC. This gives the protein CASSVRSNEQFF.

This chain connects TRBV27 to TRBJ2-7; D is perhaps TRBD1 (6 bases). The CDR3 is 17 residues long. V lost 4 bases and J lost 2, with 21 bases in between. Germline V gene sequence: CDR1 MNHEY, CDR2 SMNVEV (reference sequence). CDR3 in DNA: TGTGCCAGCAGTTCCGACCCCCTCCGGACAGCTCCCTACGAGCAGTACTTC. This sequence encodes CASSSDPLRTAPYEQYF.

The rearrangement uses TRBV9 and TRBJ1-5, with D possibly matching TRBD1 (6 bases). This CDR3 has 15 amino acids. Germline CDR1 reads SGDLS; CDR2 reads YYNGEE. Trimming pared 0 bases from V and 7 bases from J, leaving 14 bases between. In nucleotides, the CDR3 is TGTGCCAGCAGCGTAGGGGGGCAGGGTTGGCAGCCCCAGCATTTT. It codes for CASSVGGQGWQPQHF.

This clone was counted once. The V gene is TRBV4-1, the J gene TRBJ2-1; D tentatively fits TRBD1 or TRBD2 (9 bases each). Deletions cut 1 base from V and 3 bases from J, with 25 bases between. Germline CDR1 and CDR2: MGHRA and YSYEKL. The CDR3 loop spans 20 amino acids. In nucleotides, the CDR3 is TGCGCCAGCAGCCAAGTGGGACAGGGACTTAGCGGGGGCTTCTACAATGAGCAGTTCTTC. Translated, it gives CASSQVGQGLSGGFYNEQFF.

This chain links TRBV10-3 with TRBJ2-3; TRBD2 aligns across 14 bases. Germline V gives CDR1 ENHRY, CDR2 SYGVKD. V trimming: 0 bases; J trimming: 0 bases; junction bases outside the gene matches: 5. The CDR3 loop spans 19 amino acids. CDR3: CAISESPGLAGASTDTQYF. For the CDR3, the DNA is TGTGCCATCAGTGAGTCCCCGGGACTAGCGGGAGCTAGCACAGATACGCAGTATTTT.

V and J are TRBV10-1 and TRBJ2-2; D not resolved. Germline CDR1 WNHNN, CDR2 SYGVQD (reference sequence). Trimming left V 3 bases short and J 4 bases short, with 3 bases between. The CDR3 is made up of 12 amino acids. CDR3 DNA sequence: TGCGCCAGCAGTGACAGCACCGGGGAGCTGTTTTTT. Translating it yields CASSDSTGELFF.

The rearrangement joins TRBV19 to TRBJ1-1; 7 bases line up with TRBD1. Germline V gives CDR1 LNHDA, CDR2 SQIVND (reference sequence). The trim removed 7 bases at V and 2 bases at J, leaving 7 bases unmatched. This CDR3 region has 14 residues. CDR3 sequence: CASTKQGLNTEAFF. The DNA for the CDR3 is TGTGCCAGTACGAAACAGGGGTTAAACACTGAAGCTTTCTTT.

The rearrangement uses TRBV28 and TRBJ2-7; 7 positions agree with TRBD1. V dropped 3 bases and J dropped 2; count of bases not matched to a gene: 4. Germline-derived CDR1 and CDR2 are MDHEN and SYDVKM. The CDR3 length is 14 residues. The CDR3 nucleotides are TGTGCCAGCAGTTTTGACAGGGCGACCTACGAGCAGTACTTC. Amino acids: CASSFDRATYEQYF.

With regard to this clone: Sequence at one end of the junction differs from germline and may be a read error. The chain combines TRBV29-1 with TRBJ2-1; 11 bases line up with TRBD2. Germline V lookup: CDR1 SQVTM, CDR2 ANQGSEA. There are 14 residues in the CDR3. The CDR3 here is CSVENNLLAGELVF. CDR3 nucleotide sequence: TGCAGCGTCGAAAATAACCTACTAGCGGGAGAGTTGGTCTTC.

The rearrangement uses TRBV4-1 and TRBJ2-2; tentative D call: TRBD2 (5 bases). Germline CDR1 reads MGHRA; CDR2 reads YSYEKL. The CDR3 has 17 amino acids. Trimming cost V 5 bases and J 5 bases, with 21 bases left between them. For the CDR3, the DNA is TGCGCCAGCAGCGCCCGCCCAGCGGCCTTGGAGACCGGGGAGCTGTTTTTT. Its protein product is CASSARPAALETGELFF.

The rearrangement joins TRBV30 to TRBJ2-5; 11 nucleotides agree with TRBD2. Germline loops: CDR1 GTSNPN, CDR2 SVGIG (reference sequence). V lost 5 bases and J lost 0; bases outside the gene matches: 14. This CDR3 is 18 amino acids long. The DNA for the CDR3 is TGTGCCTGGCCGCCTCAACTAGCGGGAGTCGGGAACCAAGAGACCCAGTACTTC. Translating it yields CAWPPQLAGVGNQETQYF.

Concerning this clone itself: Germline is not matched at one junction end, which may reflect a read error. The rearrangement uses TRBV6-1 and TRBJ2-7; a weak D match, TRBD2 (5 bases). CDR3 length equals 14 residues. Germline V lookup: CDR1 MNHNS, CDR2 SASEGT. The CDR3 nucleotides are TGTGCCAGCAGTGGAAGCCCCCCCTTCGGGGTGATGAGGTTC. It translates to CASSGSPPFGVMRF.

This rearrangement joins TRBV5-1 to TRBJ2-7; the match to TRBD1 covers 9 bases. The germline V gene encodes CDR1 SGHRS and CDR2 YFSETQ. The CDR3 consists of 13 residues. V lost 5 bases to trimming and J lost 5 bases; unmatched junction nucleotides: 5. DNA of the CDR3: TGCGCCAGCAGTCCAACAGGGGGCCACGAGCAGTACTTC. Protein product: CASSPTGGHEQYF.

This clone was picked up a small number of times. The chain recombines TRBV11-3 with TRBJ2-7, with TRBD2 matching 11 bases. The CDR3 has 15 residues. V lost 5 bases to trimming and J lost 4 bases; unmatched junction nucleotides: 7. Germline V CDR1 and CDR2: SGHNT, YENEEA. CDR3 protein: CASSPGASGRYEQYF. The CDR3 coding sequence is TGTGCCAGCAGCCCTGGGGCTAGCGGGAGGTACGAGCAGTACTTC.